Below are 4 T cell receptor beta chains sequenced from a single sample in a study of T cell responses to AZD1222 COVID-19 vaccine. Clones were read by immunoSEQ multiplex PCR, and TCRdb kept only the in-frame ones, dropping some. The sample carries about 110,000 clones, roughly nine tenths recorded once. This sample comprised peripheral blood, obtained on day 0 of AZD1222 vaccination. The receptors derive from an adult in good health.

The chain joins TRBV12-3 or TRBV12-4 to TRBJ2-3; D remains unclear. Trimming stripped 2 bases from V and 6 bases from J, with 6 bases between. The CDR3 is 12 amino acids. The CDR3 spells CASSLLGDTQYF. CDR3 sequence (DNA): TGTGCCAGCAGTTTACTAGGGGATACGCAGTATTTT.

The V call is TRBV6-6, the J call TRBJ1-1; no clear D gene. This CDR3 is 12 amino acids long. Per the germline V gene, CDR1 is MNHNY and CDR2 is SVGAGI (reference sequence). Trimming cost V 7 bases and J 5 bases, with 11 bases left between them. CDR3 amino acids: CASTTGSTEAFF. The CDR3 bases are TGTGCCAGCACTACCGGGAGTACTGAAGCTTTCTTT.

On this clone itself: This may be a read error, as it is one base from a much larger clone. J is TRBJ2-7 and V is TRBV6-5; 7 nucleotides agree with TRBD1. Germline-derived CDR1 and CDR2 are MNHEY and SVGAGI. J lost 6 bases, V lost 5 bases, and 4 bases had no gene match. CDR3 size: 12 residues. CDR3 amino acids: CASSPDRAEQYF. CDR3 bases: TGTGCCAGCAGTCCCGACAGGGCCGAGCAGTACTTC.

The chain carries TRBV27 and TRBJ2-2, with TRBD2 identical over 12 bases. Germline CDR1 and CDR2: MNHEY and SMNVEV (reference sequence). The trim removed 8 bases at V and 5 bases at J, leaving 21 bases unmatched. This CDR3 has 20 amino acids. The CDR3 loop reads CASHRTVSTLAGGVTGELFF. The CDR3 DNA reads TGTGCCAGCCACCGGACAGTTTCCACTCTAGCGGGAGGGGTAACCGGGGAGCTGTTTTTT.